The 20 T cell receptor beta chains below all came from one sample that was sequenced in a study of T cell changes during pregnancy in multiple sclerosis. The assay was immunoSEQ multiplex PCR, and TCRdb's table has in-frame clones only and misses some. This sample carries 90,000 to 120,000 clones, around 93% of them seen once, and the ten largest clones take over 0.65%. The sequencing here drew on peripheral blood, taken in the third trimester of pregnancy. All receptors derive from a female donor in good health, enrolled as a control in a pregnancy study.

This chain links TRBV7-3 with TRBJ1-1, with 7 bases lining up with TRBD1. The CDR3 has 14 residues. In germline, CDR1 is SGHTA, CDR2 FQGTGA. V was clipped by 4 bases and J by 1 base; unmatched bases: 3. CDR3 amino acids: CASSSQGSNTEAFF. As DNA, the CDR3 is TGTGCCAGCAGCTCACAGGGGTCGAACACTGAAGCTTTCTTT.

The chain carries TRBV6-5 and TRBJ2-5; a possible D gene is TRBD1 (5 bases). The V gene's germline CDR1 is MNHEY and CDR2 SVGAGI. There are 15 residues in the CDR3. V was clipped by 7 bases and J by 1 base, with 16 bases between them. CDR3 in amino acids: CASTVDSGAQETQYF. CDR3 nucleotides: TGTGCCAGCACCGTCGACAGTGGGGCCCAAGAGACCCAGTACTTC.

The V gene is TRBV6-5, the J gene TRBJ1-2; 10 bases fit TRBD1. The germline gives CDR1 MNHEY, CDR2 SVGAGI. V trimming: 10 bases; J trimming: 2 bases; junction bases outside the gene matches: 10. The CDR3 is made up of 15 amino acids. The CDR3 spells CATHLRDRGNYGYTF. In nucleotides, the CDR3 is TGTGCCACCCACCTCCGGGACAGGGGAAACTATGGCTACACCTTC.

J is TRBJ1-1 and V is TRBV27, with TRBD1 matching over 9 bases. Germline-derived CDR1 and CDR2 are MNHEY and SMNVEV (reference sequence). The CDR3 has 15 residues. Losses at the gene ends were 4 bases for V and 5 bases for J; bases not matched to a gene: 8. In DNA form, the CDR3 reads TGTGCCAGCAGTTCCACAGGGGGCGCCGCGACTGAAGCTTTCTTT. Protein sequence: CASSSTGGAATEAFF.

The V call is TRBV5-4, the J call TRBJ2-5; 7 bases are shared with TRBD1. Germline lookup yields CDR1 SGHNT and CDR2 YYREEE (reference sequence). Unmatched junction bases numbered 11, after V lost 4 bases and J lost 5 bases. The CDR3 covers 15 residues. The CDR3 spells CASSLTGQRGETQYF. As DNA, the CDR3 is TGTGCCAGCAGCCTTACGGGACAGCGAGGGGAGACCCAGTACTTC.

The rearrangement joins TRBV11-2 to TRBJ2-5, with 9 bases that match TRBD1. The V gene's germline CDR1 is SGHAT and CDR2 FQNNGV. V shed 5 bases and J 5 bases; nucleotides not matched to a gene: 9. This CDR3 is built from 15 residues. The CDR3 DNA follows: TGTGCCAGCAGCCCTCGGACAGGGGTCCGGGAGACCCAGTACTTC. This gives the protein CASSPRTGVRETQYF.

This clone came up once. CDR3 nucleotides: TGTGCCAGCAGCTTGGATGGCAGCAATCAGCCCCAGCATTTT. Protein sequence: CASSLDGSNQPQHF. This sequence joins TRBV5-4 and TRBJ1-5, with D unclear. The V and J ends lost 0 bases and 1 base respectively, with 5 bases between them. Germline lookup yields CDR1 SGHNT and CDR2 YYREEE (reference sequence). The CDR3 totals 14 residues.

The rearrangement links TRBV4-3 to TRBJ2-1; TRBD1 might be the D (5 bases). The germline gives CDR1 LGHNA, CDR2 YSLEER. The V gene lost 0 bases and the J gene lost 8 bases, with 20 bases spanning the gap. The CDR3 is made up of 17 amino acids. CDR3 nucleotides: TGCGCCAGCAGCCAAGAATTTAGGGCAGGGAAAGTTTATGAGCAGTTCTTC. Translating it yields CASSQEFRAGKVYEQFF.

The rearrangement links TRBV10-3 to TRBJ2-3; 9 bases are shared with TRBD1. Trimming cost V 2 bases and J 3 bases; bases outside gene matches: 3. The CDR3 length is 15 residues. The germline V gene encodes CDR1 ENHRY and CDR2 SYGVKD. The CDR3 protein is CAISEPGQGTDTQYF. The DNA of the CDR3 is TGTGCCATCAGTGAGCCGGGACAGGGAACAGATACGCAGTATTTT.

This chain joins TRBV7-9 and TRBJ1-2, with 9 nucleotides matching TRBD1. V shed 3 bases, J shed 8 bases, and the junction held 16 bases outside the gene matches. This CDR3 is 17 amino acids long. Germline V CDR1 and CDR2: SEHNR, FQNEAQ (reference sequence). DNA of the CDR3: TGTGCCAGCAGCTTCGGCGGGGGGACAGGGTTTATTGTGGGCTACACCTTC. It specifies CASSFGGGTGFIVGYTF.

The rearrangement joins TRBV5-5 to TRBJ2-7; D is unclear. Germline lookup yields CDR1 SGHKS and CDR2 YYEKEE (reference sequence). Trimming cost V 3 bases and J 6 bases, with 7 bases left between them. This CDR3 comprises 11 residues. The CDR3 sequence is CASSWASEQYF. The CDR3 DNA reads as TGTGCCAGCAGCTGGGCAAGCGAGCAGTACTTC.

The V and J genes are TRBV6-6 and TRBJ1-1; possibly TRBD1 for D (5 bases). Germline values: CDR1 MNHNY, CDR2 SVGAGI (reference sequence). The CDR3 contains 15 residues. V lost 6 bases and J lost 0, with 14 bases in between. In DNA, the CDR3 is TGTGCCAGCAGAACCTCGACAGACATGAACACTGAAGCTTTCTTT. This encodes CASRTSTDMNTEAFF.

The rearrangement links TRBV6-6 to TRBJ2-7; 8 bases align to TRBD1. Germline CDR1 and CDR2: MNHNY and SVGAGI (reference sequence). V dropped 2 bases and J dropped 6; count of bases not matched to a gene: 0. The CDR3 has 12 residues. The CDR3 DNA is TGTGCCAGCAGTTACACAGGGGGCGAGCAGTACTTC. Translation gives CASSYTGGEQYF.

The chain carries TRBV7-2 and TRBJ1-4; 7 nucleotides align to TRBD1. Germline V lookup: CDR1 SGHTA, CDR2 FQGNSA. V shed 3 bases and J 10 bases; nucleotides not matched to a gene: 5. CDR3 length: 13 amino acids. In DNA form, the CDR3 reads TGTGCCAGCAGCTTGGAGGGGGCGTCAAAACTGTTTTTT. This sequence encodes CASSLEGASKLFF.

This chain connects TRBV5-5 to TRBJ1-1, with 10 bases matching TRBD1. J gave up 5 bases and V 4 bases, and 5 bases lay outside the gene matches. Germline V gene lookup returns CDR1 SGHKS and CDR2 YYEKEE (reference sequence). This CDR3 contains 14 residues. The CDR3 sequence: CASSAGQGRTEAFF. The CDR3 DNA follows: TGTGCCAGCAGCGCGGGACAGGGGAGGACTGAAGCTTTCTTT.

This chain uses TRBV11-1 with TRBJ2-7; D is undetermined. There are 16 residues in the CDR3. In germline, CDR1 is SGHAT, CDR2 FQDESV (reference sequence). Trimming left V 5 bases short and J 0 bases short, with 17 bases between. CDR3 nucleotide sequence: TGTGCCAGCAGCCCTCGTGGCGGTAGTCTCTCCTACGAGCAGTACTTC. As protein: CASSPRGGSLSYEQYF. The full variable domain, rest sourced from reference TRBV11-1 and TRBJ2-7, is EAEVAQSPRYKITEKSQAVAFWCDPISGHATLYWYRQILGQGPELLVQFQDESVVDDSQLPKDRFSAERLKGVDSTLKIQPAELGDSAMYLCASSPRGGSLSYEQYFGPGTRLTVT.

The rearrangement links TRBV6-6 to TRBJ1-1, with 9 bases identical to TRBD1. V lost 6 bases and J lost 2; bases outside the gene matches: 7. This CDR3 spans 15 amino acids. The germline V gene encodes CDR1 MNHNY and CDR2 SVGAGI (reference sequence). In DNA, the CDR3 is TGTGCCAGCAGCCCTACACAGGGGGCAAACACTGAAGCTTTCTTT. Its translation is CASSPTQGANTEAFF.

The CDR3 reads CASSLVLAGGYNEQFF. The CDR3 DNA is TGTGCCAGCTCACTGGTACTAGCGGGGGGCTACAATGAGCAGTTCTTC. V is TRBV18 and J is TRBJ2-1; 12 positions match TRBD2. The V segment lost 4 bases and the J segment 3 bases; nucleotides outside the gene matches: 4. This CDR3 region has 16 residues. Per germline, CDR1 KGHSH and CDR2 LQKENI.

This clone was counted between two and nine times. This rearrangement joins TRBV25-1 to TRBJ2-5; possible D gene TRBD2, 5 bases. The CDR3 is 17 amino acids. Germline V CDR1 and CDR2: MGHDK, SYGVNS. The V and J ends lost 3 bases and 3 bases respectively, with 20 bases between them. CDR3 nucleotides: TGTGCCAGCAGTGAGTGGGCCCCCTCAGTTAGCGAAGAGACCCAGTACTTC. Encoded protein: CASSEWAPSVSEETQYF.

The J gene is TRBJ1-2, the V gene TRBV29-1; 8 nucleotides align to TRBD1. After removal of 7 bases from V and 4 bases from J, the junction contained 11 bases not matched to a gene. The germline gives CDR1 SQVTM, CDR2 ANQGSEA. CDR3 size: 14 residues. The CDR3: CSALGQGVGYGYTF. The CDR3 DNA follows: TGCAGCGCTTTAGGACAGGGCGTGGGCTATGGCTACACCTTC.